These 32 T cell receptor beta chains share one sample of origin, sequenced in a study of T cell responses to AZD1222 COVID-19 vaccine. Only in-frame clones appear in the TCRdb table, and some are missing; sequencing was by immunoSEQ multiplex PCR. The data hold approximately 150,000 clones, with less than 95% observed a single time. The sequencing used peripheral blood, collected on day 0 of AZD1222 vaccination. The receptors originated from an adult in good health.

The chain has TRBV7-9 and TRBJ1-5, with 11 bases matching TRBD1. This CDR3 spans 16 amino acids. The junction had 5 bases not matched to a gene; V was cut back by 2 bases and J by 5 bases. The germline CDR1 and CDR2 sequences are SEHNR and FQNEAQ (reference sequence). The CDR3 DNA reads TGTGCCAGCAGCTTATCCCGGACAGGGGGCCATCAGCCCCAGCATTTT. Translated: CASSLSRTGGHQPQHF.

The chain has TRBV12-5 and TRBJ2-3; D is undetermined. Trimming left V 2 bases short and J 6 bases short, with 21 bases between. The CDR3 has 17 amino acids. CDR1 is LGHNT and CDR2 is FRNRAP in the germline V gene. CDR3 sequence (DNA): TGTGCTAGTGGTTTGAGCGCCACCCCGATCGAACAGGATACGCAGTATTTT. This sequence encodes CASGLSATPIEQDTQYF.

The CDR3 DNA sequence: TGTGCCAGCAGCTTCATAGCGGGAAAGTCGGCAAATGAGCAGTTCTTC. Translating it yields CASSFIAGKSANEQFF. The chain recombines TRBV9 with TRBJ2-1, with 8 positions matching TRBD2. The CDR3 sequence is 16 residues long. The V and J ends lost 4 bases and 7 bases, in that order; junction bases with no gene match: 13. The germline V gene has CDR1 SGDLS and CDR2 YYNGEE.

This sequence joins TRBV27 and TRBJ2-1, with TRBD2 matching over 10 bases. Germline CDR1 and CDR2: MNHEY and SMNVEV (reference sequence). V was pared by 2 bases and J by 10 bases, with 8 bases of the junction left unmatched. The length of the CDR3 is 15 residues. The CDR3 DNA is TGTGCCAGCAGTTTAGGTCTAGCGGGAGTCTCGGAGCAGTTCTTC. Encoded protein: CASSLGLAGVSEQFF.

The rearrangement joins TRBV5-1 to TRBJ2-5, with D tentatively TRBD1 (6 bases). The CDR3 sequence is 14 residues long. The germline V gene encodes CDR1 SGHRS and CDR2 YFSETQ. The ends were cut back, 0 bases at V and 1 base at J, with 7 bases in the middle. This CDR3 is CASSLGQAQETQYF. The CDR3, as DNA: TGCGCCAGCAGCTTGGGACAGGCCCAAGAGACCCAGTACTTC.

The rearrangement uses TRBV5-5 and TRBJ1-2; D perhaps matches TRBD1 (5 bases). V lost 3 bases and J 4 bases, leaving 13 bases between the germline ends. Germline CDR1 SGHKS, CDR2 YYEKEE (reference sequence). The CDR3 sequence is 14 residues long. The CDR3 nucleotides are TGTGCCAGCAGCTCCTACGGGACGCTCTATGGCTACACCTTC. It yields the protein CASSSYGTLYGYTF.

This sequence joins TRBV7-8 and TRBJ2-2; either TRBD1 or TRBD2 may supply D (5 bases each). The germline V and J ends were trimmed by 4 bases and 2 bases, with 14 bases remaining between them. The CDR3 runs to 16 residues. Germline CDR1 and CDR2: SGHVS and FQNEAQ. CDR3 sequence: CASSSPSGHNTGELFF. CDR3 sequence (DNA): TGTGCCAGCAGCTCCCCGAGCGGACACAACACCGGGGAGCTGTTTTTT.

The chain links TRBV14 to TRBJ2-1; D is undetermined. Trimming left V 6 bases short and J 1 base short, with 4 bases between. Germline-derived CDR1 and CDR2 are SGHDN and FVKESK. The CDR3 sequence is 12 residues long. The CDR3: CASSRSYNEQFF. CDR3 bases: TGTGCCAGCAGTCGGTCCTACAATGAGCAGTTCTTC.

The chain carries TRBV6-1 and TRBJ1-5; 8 nucleotides line up with TRBD1. The germline gives CDR1 MNHNS, CDR2 SASEGT. The CDR3 sequence is 15 residues long. The ends lost 3 bases at V and 3 bases at J; junction bases unmatched: 4. CDR3 amino acids: CASSEAQGVNQPQHF. CDR3 bases: TGTGCCAGCAGTGAGGCACAGGGGGTCAATCAGCCCCAGCATTTT.

V gene TRBV27 combines with J gene TRBJ1-2, with 11 nucleotides matching TRBD1. Germline CDR1 and CDR2: MNHEY and SMNVEV (reference sequence). The CDR3 contains 14 residues. Trimming removed 7 bases from V and 4 bases from J; junction bases left unmatched: 5. The CDR3 loop reads CASMGQGGLYGYTF. The CDR3 bases are TGTGCCAGCATGGGACAGGGGGGACTCTATGGCTACACCTTC.

V is TRBV5-1 and J is TRBJ2-1; D remains ambiguous. This CDR3 contains 14 residues. CDR1 SGHRS and CDR2 YFSETQ come from the germline V gene. With 0 bases removed from V and 4 bases from J, the gap between germline ends came to 8 bases. For the CDR3, the DNA is TGCGCCAGCAGCTTGGGGGTAGATTACAATGAGCAGTTCTTC. Translated: CASSLGVDYNEQFF.

The rearrangement uses TRBV7-6 and TRBJ1-1; no clear D. CDR3 size: 15 residues. Germline CDR1 SGHVS, CDR2 FNYEAQ. Trimming left V 3 bases short and J 1 base short, with 12 bases between. CDR3 in amino acids: CASSLGSYGNTEAFF. In DNA form, the CDR3 reads TGTGCCAGCAGCTTGGGGTCCTACGGGAACACTGAAGCTTTCTTT.

The chain joins TRBV5-5 to TRBJ1-2; D unclear. The CDR3 has 12 amino acids. V lost 7 bases to trimming and J lost 8 bases, with 15 bases between them. The V gene's germline CDR1 is SGHKS and CDR2 YYEKEE (reference sequence). CDR3 DNA sequence: TGTGCCAGCGGCCTATTTACGTGGGGCTACACCTTC. Protein: CASGLFTWGYTF.

This chain connects TRBV10-2 to TRBJ2-3; D perhaps matches TRBD2 (6 bases). Trimming removed 4 bases at V and 3 bases at J, with 14 bases between. Germline CDR1 reads WSHSY; CDR2 reads SAAADI. The CDR3 totals 15 residues. The CDR3 DNA is TGCGCCAGCAGTGCCACTAGCCCCTTTACAGATACGCAGTATTTT. Amino acid sequence: CASSATSPFTDTQYF.

The V gene is TRBV7-2, the J gene TRBJ2-3; 7 nucleotides align to TRBD1. V dropped 4 bases and J dropped 4; count of bases not matched to a gene: 5. Per germline, CDR1 SGHTA and CDR2 FQGNSA. This CDR3 has 14 residues. In nucleotides, the CDR3 is TGTGCCAGCAGCTCGAGACAGGGCGCAGATACGCAGTATTTT. This translates into CASSSRQGADTQYF.

This chain joins TRBV7-3 and TRBJ2-3; TRBD2 matches at 9 bases. CDR1 is SGHTA, CDR2 FQGTGA, per germline. J lost 0 bases, V lost 5 bases, and 3 bases had no gene match. The CDR3 covers 15 residues. CDR3 sequence reads: CASSPSGGSTDTQYF. The CDR3, as DNA: TGTGCCAGCAGCCCAAGCGGGGGGAGCACAGATACGCAGTATTTT.

The J gene is TRBJ2-1, the V gene TRBV2; 7 bases map to TRBD1. CDR3 length equals 15 residues. The V segment lost 6 bases and the J segment 9 bases; nucleotides outside the gene matches: 14. Germline V gene lookup returns CDR1 SNHLY and CDR2 FYNNEI. This CDR3 is CASRDRLLQTPEQFF. CDR3 sequence (DNA): TGTGCCAGCAGGGACAGGCTACTCCAAACCCCTGAGCAGTTCTTC.

This chain links TRBV2 with TRBJ1-1; 7 bases are a match to TRBD1. Germline V gene sequence: CDR1 SNHLY, CDR2 FYNNEI. V lost 3 bases, J lost 1 base, and 5 bases stayed unmatched. The length of the CDR3 is 15 residues. The CDR3 sequence: CASSDQQGPNTEAFF. The CDR3 coding sequence is TGTGCCAGCAGTGACCAACAGGGGCCGAACACTGAAGCTTTCTTT.

CDR3 loop: CASSSSYSNTEAFF. In nucleotides, the CDR3 is TGTGCCAGCAGTTCGTCCTACTCGAACACTGAAGCTTTCTTT. This chain uses TRBV3-1 (or the pseudogene TRBV3-2) with TRBJ1-1; no definite D call. The length of the CDR3 is 14 residues. Per the germline V gene, CDR1 is LGHDT and CDR2 is YNNKEL (reference sequence). The germline V and J ends were trimmed by 6 bases and 1 base, with 12 bases remaining between them.

The chain employs TRBV11-2 and TRBJ1-1; 8 bases line up with TRBD1. CDR1 is SGHAT, CDR2 FQNNGV, per germline. This CDR3 has 15 amino acids. Trimming removed 3 bases from V and 1 base from J; junction bases left unmatched: 4. CDR3 region: CASSLWGQANTEAFF. As DNA, the CDR3 is TGTGCCAGCAGCTTGTGGGGACAGGCGAACACTGAAGCTTTCTTT.

This clone appeared a few times. This rearrangement joins TRBV7-2 to TRBJ1-2, with TRBD1 identical over 7 bases. V shed 1 base and J 4 bases; nucleotides not matched to a gene: 3. This CDR3 comprises 14 residues. Germline V gives CDR1 SGHTA, CDR2 FQGNSA. The CDR3 region has the DNA TGTGCCAGCAGCTTAGATCCAGGGGGCTATGGCTACACCTTC. Its protein product is CASSLDPGGYGYTF.

This rearrangement joins TRBV6-5 to TRBJ2-1, with 7 bases that match TRBD1. This CDR3 comprises 14 residues. The germline V gene has CDR1 MNHEY and CDR2 SVGAGI. The V segment lost 6 bases and the J segment 5 bases; nucleotides outside the gene matches: 7. This CDR3 is CASSGTANNNEQFF. In nucleotides, the CDR3 is TGTGCCAGCAGCGGGACAGCCAATAACAATGAGCAGTTCTTC.

This clone appeared once. CDR3 coding DNA: TGCGCCAGCGGCCGACAGCAGTCCACCGGGGAGCTGTTTTTT. Its translation is CASGRQQSTGELFF. The V gene is TRBV10-1, the J gene TRBJ2-2; tentatively, D is TRBD1 (5 bases). CDR1 is WNHNN and CDR2 is SYGVQD in the germline V gene (reference sequence). The CDR3 has 14 residues. Deletions cut 8 bases from V and 4 bases from J, with 14 bases between.

CDR3 in amino acids: CASTAPGQKFSGNTIYF. In nucleotides, the CDR3 is TGTGCCAGCACCGCTCCGGGACAGAAATTTTCTGGAAACACCATATATTTT. This sequence joins TRBV28 and TRBJ1-3, with TRBD1 identical over 7 bases. The CDR3 is 17 residues long. Unmatched junction bases numbered 13, after V lost 7 bases and J lost 1 base. Germline CDR1 reads MDHEN; CDR2 reads SYDVKM.

The chain joins TRBV3-1 (or the pseudogene TRBV3-2) to TRBJ2-5; D remains ambiguous. Trimming removed 4 bases from V and 6 bases from J, with 12 bases in between. The germline V gene has CDR1 LGHDT and CDR2 YNNKEL (reference sequence). The CDR3 is 13 residues long. This CDR3 reads CASSLLSSKTQYF. As DNA, the CDR3 is TGTGCCAGCAGCCTATTAAGCTCAAAGACCCAGTACTTC.

The chain is built from TRBV5-1 and TRBJ2-2; TRBD1 agrees at 7 bases. CDR3 length equals 17 residues. V gave up 1 base and J gave up 2 bases; unmatched junction bases: 8. Germline values: CDR1 SGHRS, CDR2 YFSETQ. The chain's CDR3 is CASSLWTGSVNTGELFF. The CDR3, as DNA: TGCGCCAGCAGCTTGTGGACAGGATCCGTAAACACCGGGGAGCTGTTTTTT.

Written as DNA, the CDR3 is TGTGCCAGCAGCCGCGGGACTAGCGGGAACAATGAGCAGTTCTTC. Its translation is CASSRGTSGNNEQFF. The chain joins TRBV7-3 to TRBJ2-1; 13 bases map to TRBD2. V was clipped by 5 bases and J by 5 bases; unmatched bases: 3. The CDR3 is 15 amino acids. From germline, CDR1 is SGHTA and CDR2 FQGTGA. Combining the CDR3 with reference TRBV7-3 and TRBJ2-1 gives the whole variable domain GAGVSQTPSNKVTEKGKYVELRCDPISGHTALYWYRQSLGQGPEFLIYFQGTGAADDSGLPNDRFFAVRPEGSVSTLKIQRTERGDSAVYLCASSRGTSGNNEQFFGPGTRLTVL.

This clone was seen a handful of times. The chain recombines TRBV9 with TRBJ2-1; D gene unclear. Trimming cost V 3 bases and J 5 bases, with 18 bases left between them. The CDR3 runs 16 residues. CDR1 SGDLS and CDR2 YYNGEE come from the germline V gene. CDR3 in amino acids: CASSGGAVGHHNEQFF. As DNA, the CDR3 is TGTGCCAGCAGCGGGGGTGCGGTCGGCCACCACAATGAGCAGTTCTTC.

The chain joins TRBV10-2 to TRBJ1-5, with no clear D. There are 12 residues in the CDR3. The V end lost 7 bases, the J end lost 4 bases, and 8 bases lay between the germline ends. Germline V gives CDR1 WSHSY, CDR2 SAAADI. As DNA, the CDR3 is TGCGCCAGCAAGACGGGAAATCAGCCCCAGCATTTT. Translated: CASKTGNQPQHF.

This clone was picked up one time. The rearrangement links TRBV5-1 to TRBJ2-3, with 12 bases matching TRBD2. Per the germline V gene, CDR1 is SGHRS and CDR2 is YFSETQ. The CDR3 has 17 residues. Germline trimming cut 0 bases from V and 5 bases from J; bases unmatched to any gene: 7. In nucleotides, the CDR3 is TGCGCCAGCAGCTTGGTACCTAGCGGGAGGGCCATAGATACGCAGTATTTT. Residues: CASSLVPSGRAIDTQYF.

This clone is a singleton in its sample. This chain joins TRBV3-1 (or the pseudogene TRBV3-2) and TRBJ2-1; possibly TRBD1 for D (5 bases). Germline-derived CDR1 and CDR2 are LGHDT and YNNKEL (reference sequence). The CDR3 spans 14 residues. V lost 4 bases, J lost 3 bases, and 10 bases lay in between. CDR3 DNA sequence: TGTGCCAGCAGCCCTACAGGCAGCTACAATGAGCAGTTCTTC. As protein: CASSPTGSYNEQFF.

The gene calls are TRBV11-3 and TRBJ2-5, with a weak D call TRBD2 (5 bases). Germline-derived CDR1 and CDR2 are SGHNT and YENEEA. This CDR3 region has 15 residues. Trimming stripped 5 bases from V and 5 bases from J, with 18 bases between. The CDR3 DNA reads TGTGCCAGCAGCCACCCCCCGGGAATAGGGGAGACCCAGTACTTC. Encoded protein: CASSHPPGIGETQYF.